These 5 T cell receptor beta chains were all obtained from the same sample, sequenced in a study of OX40 agonist ivuxolimab in advanced cancers. Measured with immunoSEQ multiplex PCR; TCRdb has only the in-frame clones, and not every one. The sample shows about 110,000 clones, about nine tenths of them seen only once. The sample in question was CD4+ or CD8+ T cells sorted from blood, obtained in a trial of the OX40 agonist ivuxolimab. The receptors here all came from an adult with an advanced solid tumor such as melanoma, head and neck, liver or kidney cancer.

The rearrangement uses TRBV4-2 and TRBJ1-4; 8 bases are shared with TRBD1. CDR1 and CDR2 (germline): LGHNA, YNFKEQ. V lost 2 bases, J lost 3 bases, and 11 bases stayed unmatched. The CDR3 is 18 residues long. The DNA of the CDR3 is TGTGCCAGCAGCCAAACGCCGCAGGGGGCTTCAGCTAATGAAAAACTGTTTTTT. It codes for CASSQTPQGASANEKLFF.

The genes are TRBV7-3 and TRBJ2-5; possible D gene TRBD2, 6 bases. Between the trimmed V and J ends, which lost 5 bases and 1 base, there was a span of 14 bases. Germline CDR1 and CDR2: SGHTA and FQGTGA. The CDR3 is made up of 15 amino acids. The CDR3 DNA reads TGTGCCAGCAGCCCCGTCGGAGGGAGCCAAGAGACCCAGTACTTC. Amino acids: CASSPVGGSQETQYF.

V usage is TRBV6-6 and J usage is TRBJ1-3; D unresolved. The ends were cut back, 6 bases at V and 1 base at J, with 4 bases in the middle. The CDR3 spans 12 residues. Germline V CDR1 and CDR2: MNHNY, SVGAGI (reference sequence). CDR3 coding DNA: TGTGCCAGCAGGGGGTCTGGAAACACCATATATTTT. It is translated as CASRGSGNTIYF.

This clone turned up a few times. The chain employs TRBV28 and TRBJ1-6, with TRBD1 matching 8 bases. V gave up 6 bases and J gave up 5 bases; unmatched junction bases: 6. From germline, CDR1 is MDHEN and CDR2 SYDVKM. This CDR3 has 15 amino acids. For the CDR3, the DNA is TGTGCCAGCAGGGACAGGGTTCAGCATAATTCACCCCTCCACTTT. This codes for CASRDRVQHNSPLHF. Full variable domain (rest looked up from reference TRBV28 and TRBJ1-6): DVKVTQSSRYLVKRTGEKVFLECVQDMDHENMFWYRQDPGLGLRLIYFSYDVKMKEKGDIPEGYSVSREKKERFSLILESASTNQTSMYLCASRDRVQHNSPLHFGNGTRLTVT.

The rearrangement uses TRBV6-5 and TRBJ1-1; D not resolved. V dropped 8 bases and J dropped 0 bases, with 10 bases sitting between them. Germline V lookup: CDR1 MNHEY, CDR2 SVGAGI. The CDR3 extends over 13 amino acids. The CDR3 DNA is TGTGCCAGCCGGGTAGTAGTGAACACTGAAGCTTTCTTT. This gives the protein CASRVVVNTEAFF.